The T cell receptor beta chain under discussion was sequenced for a study of PD-1 blockade in mismatch repair-deficient tumors. In the study overall: Patients had 12 to 13 mismatch repair-deficient cancer types and were previously treated and progressing.

The CDR3 extends over 14 amino acids. The V and J ends lost 8 bases and 1 base respectively, with 14 bases between them. The germline gives CDR1 LGHNA, CDR2 YNFKEQ. Sequencing used immunoSEQ multiplex PCR; TCRdb keeps in-frame clones, though not all of them. The sample contains 95,000 to 150,000 clones, about 88% of which appear only once. This TCR was recovered from an adult with mismatch repair-deficient cancer. The sample here was peripheral blood, taken 44 weeks after starting pembrolizumab. The genes are TRBV4-2 and TRBJ1-1; D ambiguous. CDR3 protein: CASRWATGNTEAFF. The CDR3 DNA reads TGTGCCAGCCGATGGGCCACGGGGAACACTGAAGCTTTCTTT.